The next 5 T cell receptor beta chains were all read from a single sample in a study of cytomegalovirus exposure and HLA in healthy donors. The PCR had 60 Vbeta and 13 Jbeta primers. This table comes from immunoSEQ multiplex PCR, and its TCRdb copy is limited to in-frame clones, with some not included. Of some 130,000 clones in the sample, over 70% were seen once. Sequences were obtained from PBMCs. The receptors come from a man in his forties in good health and CMV-seronegative.

The chain joins TRBV7-9 to TRBJ1-6, with D unresolved. CDR3 length: 13 residues. The germline gives CDR1 SEHNR, CDR2 FQNEAQ (reference sequence). Trimming removed 5 bases from V and 7 bases from J, with 9 bases in between. The CDR3 is CASSPQSNSPLHF. The CDR3 DNA is TGTGCCAGCAGCCCTCAGTCGAATTCACCCCTCCACTTT.

The rearrangement links TRBV6-5 to TRBJ2-1; TRBD2 aligns across 8 bases. The length of the CDR3 is 14 residues. Germline loops: CDR1 MNHEY, CDR2 SVGAGI. V trimming: 2 bases; J trimming: 9 bases; junction bases outside the gene matches: 6. This CDR3 is CASSYQRETAEQFF. In DNA form, the CDR3 reads TGTGCCAGCAGTTACCAGCGGGAGACGGCTGAGCAGTTCTTC.

The chain carries TRBV2 and TRBJ1-4, with D tentatively TRBD1 (6 bases). V was pared by 4 bases and J by 4 bases, with 13 bases between. CDR1 and CDR2 from the germline V gene are SNHLY and FYNNEI. The CDR3 is 15 amino acids. The CDR3 region is CASSATGHLNEKLFF. Here the CDR3 DNA reads TGTGCCAGCAGTGCCACGGGACACCTTAATGAAAAACTGTTTTTT.

The chain joins TRBV12-5 to TRBJ1-4, with 8 bases matching TRBD1. This CDR3 has 16 amino acids. Germline V gives CDR1 LGHNT, CDR2 FRNRAP. V lost 4 bases, J lost 0 bases, and 4 bases stayed unmatched. CDR3 in DNA: TGTGCTAGTGGTTGGGGACAGGTAGCAACTAATGAAAAACTGTTTTTT. This sequence encodes CASGWGQVATNEKLFF.

The gene calls are TRBV7-2 and TRBJ1-1; 9 nucleotides align to TRBD1. CDR3 length equals 15 residues. V was clipped by 5 bases and J by 1 base; unmatched bases: 5. Per the germline V gene, CDR1 is SGHTA and CDR2 is FQGNSA. The DNA for the CDR3 is TGTGCCAGCAGCCGACCGGGACAGGGGAACACTGAAGCTTTCTTT. Its protein is CASSRPGQGNTEAFF.